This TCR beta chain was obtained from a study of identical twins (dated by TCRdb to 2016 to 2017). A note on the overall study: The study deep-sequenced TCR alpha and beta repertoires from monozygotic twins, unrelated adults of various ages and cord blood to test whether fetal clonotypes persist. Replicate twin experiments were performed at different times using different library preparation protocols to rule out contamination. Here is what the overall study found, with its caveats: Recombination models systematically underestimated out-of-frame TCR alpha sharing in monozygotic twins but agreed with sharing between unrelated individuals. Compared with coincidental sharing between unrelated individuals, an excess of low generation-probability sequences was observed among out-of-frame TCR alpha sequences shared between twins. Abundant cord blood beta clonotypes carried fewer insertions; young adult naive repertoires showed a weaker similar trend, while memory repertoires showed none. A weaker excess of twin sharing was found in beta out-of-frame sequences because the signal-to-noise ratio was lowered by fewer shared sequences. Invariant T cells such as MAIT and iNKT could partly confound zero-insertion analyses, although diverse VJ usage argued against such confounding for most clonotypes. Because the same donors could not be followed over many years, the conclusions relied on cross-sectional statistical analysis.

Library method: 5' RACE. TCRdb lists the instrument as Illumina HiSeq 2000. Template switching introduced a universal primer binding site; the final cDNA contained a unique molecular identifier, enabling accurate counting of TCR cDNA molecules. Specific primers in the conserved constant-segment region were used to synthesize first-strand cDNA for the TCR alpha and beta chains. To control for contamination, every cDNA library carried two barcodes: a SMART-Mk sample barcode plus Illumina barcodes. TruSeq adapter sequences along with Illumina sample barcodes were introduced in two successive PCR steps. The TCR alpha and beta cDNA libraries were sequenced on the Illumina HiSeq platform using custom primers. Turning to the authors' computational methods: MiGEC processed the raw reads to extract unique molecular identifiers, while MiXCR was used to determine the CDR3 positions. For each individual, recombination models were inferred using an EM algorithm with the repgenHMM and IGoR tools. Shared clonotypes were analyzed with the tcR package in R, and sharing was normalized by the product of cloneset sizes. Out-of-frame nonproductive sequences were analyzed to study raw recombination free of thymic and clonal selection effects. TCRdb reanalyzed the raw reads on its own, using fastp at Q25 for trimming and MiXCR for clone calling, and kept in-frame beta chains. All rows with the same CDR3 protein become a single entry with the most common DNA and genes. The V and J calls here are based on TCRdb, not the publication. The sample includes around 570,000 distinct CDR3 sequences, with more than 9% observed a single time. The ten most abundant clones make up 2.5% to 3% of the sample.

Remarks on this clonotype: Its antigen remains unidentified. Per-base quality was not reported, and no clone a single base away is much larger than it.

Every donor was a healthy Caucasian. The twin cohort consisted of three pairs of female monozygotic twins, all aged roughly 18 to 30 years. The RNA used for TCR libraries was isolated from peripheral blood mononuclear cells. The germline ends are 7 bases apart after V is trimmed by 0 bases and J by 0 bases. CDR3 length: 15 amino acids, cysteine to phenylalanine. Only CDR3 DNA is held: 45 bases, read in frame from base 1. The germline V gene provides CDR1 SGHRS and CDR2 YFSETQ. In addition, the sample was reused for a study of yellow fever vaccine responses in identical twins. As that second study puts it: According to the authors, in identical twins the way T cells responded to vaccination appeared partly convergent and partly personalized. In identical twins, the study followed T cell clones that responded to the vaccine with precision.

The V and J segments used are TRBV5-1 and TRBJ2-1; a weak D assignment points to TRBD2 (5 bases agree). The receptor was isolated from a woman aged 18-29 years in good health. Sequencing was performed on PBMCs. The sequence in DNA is TGCGCCAGCAGCTTGGAACTAGACTCCTACAATGAGCAGTTCTTC. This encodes CASSLELDSYNEQFF.